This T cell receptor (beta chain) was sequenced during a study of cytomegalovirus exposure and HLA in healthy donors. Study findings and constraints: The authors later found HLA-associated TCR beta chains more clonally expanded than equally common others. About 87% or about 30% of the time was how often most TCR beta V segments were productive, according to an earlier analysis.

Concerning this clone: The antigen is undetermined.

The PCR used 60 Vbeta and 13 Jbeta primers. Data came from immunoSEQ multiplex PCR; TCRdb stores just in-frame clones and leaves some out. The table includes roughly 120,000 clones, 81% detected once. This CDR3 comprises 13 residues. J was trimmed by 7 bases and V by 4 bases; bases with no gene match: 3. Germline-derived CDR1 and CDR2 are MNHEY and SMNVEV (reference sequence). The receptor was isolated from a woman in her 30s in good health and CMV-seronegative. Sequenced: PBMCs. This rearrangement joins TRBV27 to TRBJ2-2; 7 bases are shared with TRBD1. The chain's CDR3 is CASSSHRGGELFF. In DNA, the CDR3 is TGTGCCAGCAGTTCGCACAGGGGCGGGGAGCTGTTTTTT.